The 22 T cell receptor beta chains given below trace back to one sample, sequenced in a study of shared clonotypes between healthy human individuals. Profiling relied on immunoSEQ multiplex PCR, and the TCRdb table lists in-frame clones only, not all of them. The sample carries 550,000 to 850,000 clones, under 80% recorded once. Sequencing was performed on memory CD4+ T cells sorted from blood. Noted subset: CD45RA-negative fraction. The receptors come from a woman aged 25 to 39 in good health.

J is TRBJ2-7 and V is TRBV9; D assignment may be TRBD1 or TRBD2 (5 bases each). V lost 4 bases, J lost 1 base, and 15 bases lay in between. The CDR3 is 15 amino acids. CDR1 SGDLS and CDR2 YYNGEE come from the germline V gene. The CDR3 reads CASSPRGQGSYEQYF. Here the CDR3 DNA reads TGTGCCAGCAGCCCCCGCGGGCAGGGTTCCTACGAGCAGTACTTC. Combining the CDR3 with reference TRBV9 and TRBJ2-7 gives the whole variable domain DSGVTQTPKHLITATGQRVTLRCSPRSGDLSVYWYQQSLDQGLQFLIQYYNGEERAKGNILERFSAQQFPDLHSELNLSSLELGDSALYFCASSPRGQGSYEQYFGPGTRLTVT.

The chain uses TRBV7-3 and TRBJ2-1, with 10 positions matching TRBD2. Losses at the gene ends were 6 bases for V and 5 bases for J; bases not matched to a gene: 7. The CDR3 is 15 residues long. Germline-derived CDR1 and CDR2 are SGHTA and FQGTGA. CDR3 protein: CASSELAGSNNEQFF. The CDR3 DNA reads as TGTGCCAGCAGTGAACTAGCGGGAAGTAACAATGAGCAGTTCTTC.

The chain joins TRBV27 to TRBJ1-5; D may be TRBD1 (6 bases). Deletions cut 5 bases from V and 7 bases from J, with 21 bases between. The CDR3 sequence is 16 residues long. Germline CDR1 and CDR2: MNHEY and SMNVEV (reference sequence). CDR3 in amino acids: CASSPRGGTYTQPQHF. The CDR3, as DNA: TGTGCCAGCAGTCCTCGGGGGGGCACATATACCCAGCCCCAGCATTTT.

The CDR3 nucleotides are TGCGCCAGCAGCCAGGACCCCGGGGCGGGGACTGAAGCTTTCTTT. Translating gives CASSQDPGAGTEAFF. The rearrangement joins TRBV4-1 to TRBJ1-1; the D gene is possibly TRBD1 (5 bases). The germline V gene has CDR1 MGHRA and CDR2 YSYEKL. The CDR3 length is 15 residues. V was cut by 3 bases and J by 5 bases, with 16 bases left in between.

This chain joins TRBV5-1 and TRBJ1-1; D unresolved. Per the germline V gene, CDR1 is SGHRS and CDR2 is YFSETQ. V dropped 4 bases and J dropped 1 base, with 20 bases sitting between them. This CDR3 has 17 residues. CDR3 bases: TGCGCCAGCAGCCTTGGAGACCCACGGACCTCGAACACTGAAGCTTTCTTT. Its translation: CASSLGDPRTSNTEAFF.

The chain links TRBV6-6 to TRBJ1-1; D perhaps matches TRBD1 (5 bases). Germline CDR1 is MNHNY and CDR2 is SVGAGI (reference sequence). The CDR3 runs 13 residues. Trimming stripped 7 bases from V and 3 bases from J, with 12 bases between. The CDR3 nucleotides are TGTGCCAGCAACCGGGGGTGGGACACTGAAGCTTTCTTT. Translating it yields CASNRGWDTEAFF.

V is TRBV5-5 and J is TRBJ2-7, with TRBD1 as a possible D gene (5 bases). Germline V gene lookup returns CDR1 SGHKS and CDR2 YYEKEE (reference sequence). V was shortened by 4 bases and J by 2 bases, with 13 bases between the two germline ends. The CDR3 has 14 residues. The CDR3, as DNA: TGTGCCAGCAGCACGCCGACAGCCCCCTACGAGCAGTACTTC. It is translated as CASSTPTAPYEQYF.

This clone has more than one count but fewer than ten. The conserved closing phenylalanine or tryptophan is absent in this CDR3, likely reflecting a read error. Because the CDR3's place on the DNA is in doubt, the DNA is left out and the CDR3 is given as listed by TCRdb. The chain is built from TRBV11-2 and TRBJ2-7; the table calls TRBD1, which could not be checked here. Germline lookup yields CDR1 SGHAT and CDR2 FQNNGV. The length of the CDR3 is 9 amino acids, counting both ends. The CDR3 is CASSSRQGD.

This chain joins TRBV6-7 and TRBJ2-7, with 10 bases identical to TRBD1. Being an ORF, TRBV6-7 has a function that is uncertain. The CDR3 is 15 amino acids. V dropped 5 bases and J dropped 0; count of bases not matched to a gene: 4. This CDR3 reads CASSHWDRGSYEQYF. The CDR3 DNA reads TGTGCCAGCAGTCACTGGGACAGGGGCTCCTACGAGCAGTACTTC.

The chain carries TRBV6-5 and TRBJ2-1, with D possibly matching TRBD1 (6 bases). The CDR3 consists of 15 residues. The V end was cut by 2 bases, the J end by 8 bases, with 16 bases between. The germline gives CDR1 MNHEY, CDR2 SVGAGI. The CDR3 loop reads CASSYGTGKVDEQFF. The DNA for the CDR3 is TGTGCCAGCAGTTACGGCACAGGGAAGGTCGATGAGCAGTTCTTC.

The chain is built from TRBV11-2 and TRBJ2-7; D is possibly TRBD1 or TRBD2 (5 bases each). V was shortened by 5 bases and J by 0 bases, with 14 bases between the two germline ends. CDR3 length equals 15 residues. CDR1 SGHAT and CDR2 FQNNGV come from the germline V gene. CDR3 nucleotides: TGTGCCAGCAGCGCATGGGACCGAAGCTCCTACGAGCAGTACTTC. This encodes CASSAWDRSSYEQYF.

The chain employs TRBV2 and TRBJ2-7; D gene uncertain. Germline-derived CDR1 and CDR2 are SNHLY and FYNNEI. This CDR3 is built from 14 residues. Deletions cut 5 bases from V and 1 base from J, with 12 bases between. The CDR3 region is CASSTLVGSYEQYF. The CDR3 nucleotides are TGTGCCAGCAGTACCCTCGTGGGTTCCTACGAGCAGTACTTC.

The V and J genes are TRBV19 and TRBJ1-5; TRBD1 agrees at 7 bases. The CDR3 contains 14 residues. Germline values: CDR1 LNHDA, CDR2 SQIVND (reference sequence). The trim removed 1 base at V and 5 bases at J, leaving 2 bases unmatched. CDR3 bases: TGTGCCAGTAGTATAGGTGGACAGGATCAGCCCCAGCATTTT. Its protein is CASSIGGQDQPQHF.

This clone is labeled as medium-sized. This chain links TRBV10-3 with TRBJ1-2; 9 positions match TRBD1. The CDR3 is 15 residues long. From germline, CDR1 is ENHRY and CDR2 SYGVKD. The CDR3 is CAIGWGQGDNYGYTF. The CDR3 nucleotides are TGTGCTATCGGGTGGGGACAGGGCGATAACTATGGCTACACCTTC.

V and J are TRBV4-2 and TRBJ2-1; a weak D match, TRBD2 (6 bases). CDR3 length equals 16 residues. Germline V gene lookup returns CDR1 LGHNA and CDR2 YNFKEQ. Trimming removed 0 bases from V and 5 bases from J, with 14 bases in between. The CDR3 coding sequence is TGTGCCAGCAGCCAAGATCCTGGGACTGGAAACAATGAGCAGTTCTTC. It is translated as CASSQDPGTGNNEQFF.

This clone was observed a single time. The chain combines TRBV2 with TRBJ1-1; 7 bases map to TRBD1. The V gene's germline CDR1 is SNHLY and CDR2 FYNNEI. The trim removed 6 bases at V and 3 bases at J, leaving 7 bases unmatched. This CDR3 comprises 14 residues. The CDR3 DNA reads TGTGCCAGCAGCTTACAGGGGAGGGACACTGAAGCTTTCTTT. It encodes CASSLQGRDTEAFF.

This rearrangement joins TRBV11-2 to TRBJ2-7; D is unresolved. Germline values: CDR1 SGHAT, CDR2 FQNNGV. Trimming removed 5 bases at V and 4 bases at J, with 21 bases between. This CDR3 contains 16 residues. CDR3 sequence: CASSLRLSKKEYEQYF. The CDR3 bases are TGTGCCAGCAGCCTCAGGCTCTCCAAAAAGGAATACGAGCAGTACTTC.

V is TRBV5-1 and J is TRBJ2-1; TRBD1 aligns across 9 bases. V trimming: 7 bases; J trimming: 7 bases; junction bases outside the gene matches: 12. Germline V CDR1 and CDR2: SGHRS, YFSETQ. CDR3 length: 15 residues. CDR3: CASQRLGTGMNEQFF. In nucleotides, the CDR3 is TGCGCCAGCCAGCGCCTCGGGACAGGGATGAATGAGCAGTTCTTC.

The V and J genes are TRBV19 and TRBJ2-7; maybe TRBD1 (6 bases). V was shortened by 7 bases and J by 2 bases, with 12 bases between the two germline ends. This CDR3 spans 13 amino acids. Germline loops: CDR1 LNHDA, CDR2 SQIVND (reference sequence). The CDR3 DNA reads TGTGCCAGTATTGGGCAGGGGACCTACGAGCAGTACTTC. It codes for CASIGQGTYEQYF.

The chain couples TRBV18 to TRBJ2-1; D may be TRBD2 (6 bases). This CDR3 has 12 residues. The germline V gene has CDR1 KGHSH and CDR2 LQKENI. V was pared by 3 bases and J by 6 bases, with 6 bases between. CDR3 protein: CASSPGSNEQFF. In DNA, the CDR3 is TGTGCCAGCTCACCCGGGAGCAATGAGCAGTTCTTC. The full variable domain, in which reference TRBV18 and TRBJ2-1 provide the parts outside the CDR3, is NAGVMQNPRHLVRRRGQEARLRCSPMKGHSHVYWYRQLPEEGLKFMVYLQKENIIDESGMPKERFSAEFPKEGPSILRIQQVVRGDSAAYFCASSPGSNEQFFGPGTRLTVL.

This clone has a single count. The chain couples TRBV28 to TRBJ2-1; D not certain. Looked up from germline, CDR1 is MDHEN and CDR2 is SYDVKM. This CDR3 has 11 amino acids. Trimming shortened V by 3 bases and J by 14 bases, and 11 bases separated the two germline ends. The CDR3 DNA follows: TGTGCCAGCAGTTTGCGGCTGAATAAGTTCTTC. As protein: CASSLRLNKFF. Full variable domain (outside the CDR3, taken from reference TRBV28 and TRBJ2-1): DVKVTQSSRYLVKRTGEKVFLECVQDMDHENMFWYRQDPGLGLRLIYFSYDVKMKEKGDIPEGYSVSREKKERFSLILESASTNQTSMYLCASSLRLNKFFGPGTRLTVL.

The V call is TRBV15, the J call TRBJ2-7; 10 bases align to TRBD2. Trimming took 0 bases from V and 3 from J; bases not matched to a gene: 5. Germline CDR1 reads LNHNV; CDR2 reads YYDKDF (reference sequence). The CDR3 loop spans 16 amino acids. CDR3 DNA: TGTGCCACCAGCAGAGATTTAGCGGGAGGCTTCTACGAGCAGTACTTC. This codes for CATSRDLAGGFYEQYF.